This T cell receptor beta chain was recovered during a study of tumor-infiltrating lymphocytes in primary liver carcinoma. The germline gives CDR1 SEHNR, CDR2 FQNEAQ (reference sequence). The J segment lost 1 base and the V segment lost 4 bases, leaving 6 bases of the junction unmatched. The CDR3 contains 15 residues. Starting material for RNA and DNA co-extraction consisted of about 20-33 mg of unsorted bulk tissue. Reverse transcription of about 500 ng total RNA with a constant-region primer produced TCR beta cDNA. Libraries for TCR beta were built through three nested multiplex PCR rounds, which together made up a slightly modified ARM-PCR procedure. TRBV1-TRBV30 forward primers and a C-beta reverse primer were used in the first two PCR rounds, which each ran for 9 to 10 cycles. TCRdb recomputed calls from the multiplex PCR reads with MiXCR, one row per CDR3 protein. The sample yields approximately 80,000 distinct CDR3 sequences, roughly two thirds seen once.

The chain is built from TRBV7-9 and TRBJ2-5; 7 bases are shared with TRBD2. The sample comprised tumor-adjacent normal liver tissue. The clonotype was recovered from a man aged 40-49 years with primary liver carcinoma and hepatitis B virus infection. The CDR3 DNA reads as TGTGCCAGCAGCTCGTGGGAGGGGATCCAAGAGACCCAGTACTTC. Protein: CASSSWEGIQETQYF. Together with reference TRBV7-9 and TRBJ2-5, the CDR3 gives the full variable domain: DTGVSQNPRHKITKRGQNVTFRCDPISEHNRLYWYRQTLGQGPEFLTYFQNEAQLEKSRLLSDRFSAERPKGSFSTLEIQRTEQGDSAMYLCASSSWEGIQETQYFGPGTRLLVL.